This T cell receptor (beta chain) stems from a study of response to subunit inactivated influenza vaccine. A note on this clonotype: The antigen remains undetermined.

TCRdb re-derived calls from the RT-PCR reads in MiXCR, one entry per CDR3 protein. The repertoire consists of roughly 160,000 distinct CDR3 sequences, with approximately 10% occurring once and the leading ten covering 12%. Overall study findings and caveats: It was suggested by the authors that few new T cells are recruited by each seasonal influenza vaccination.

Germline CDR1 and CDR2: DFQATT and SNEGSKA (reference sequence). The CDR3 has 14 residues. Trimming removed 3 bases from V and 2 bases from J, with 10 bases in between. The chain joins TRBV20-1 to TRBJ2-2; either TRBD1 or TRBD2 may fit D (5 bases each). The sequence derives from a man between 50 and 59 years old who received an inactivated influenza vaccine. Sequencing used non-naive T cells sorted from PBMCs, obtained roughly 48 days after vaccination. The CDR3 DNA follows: TGCAGTGCTAGTCGGGACGGAAACACCGGGGAGCTGTTTTTT. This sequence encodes CSASRDGNTGELFF.